This record concerns one T cell receptor (beta chain) sequence. These data come from a study of blood T cell repertoires in COVID-19. In the study overall: Samples of COVID-19 (acute and convalescent) were obtained from the United States, Italy and Spain.

As processed by the authors: The assay estimated nucleated cells by amplifying reference gene primers. The assay was immunoSEQ multiplex PCR, and TCRdb's table has in-frame clones only and misses some. V and J calls and clone size are given by that table; D and trimming were obtained from the DNA. The table includes around 260,000 clones, 90% detected once. V lost 4 bases, J lost 0 bases, and 18 bases lay in between. This CDR3 has 18 amino acids. Germline-derived CDR1 and CDR2 are SNHLY and FYNNEI. Those who participated ranged in age from roughly 18 to 90 years and resided in approximately 26 US areas. Cohort 3 recovery required two negative PCRs, clearance, or symptom resolution.

Sequenced material: PBMCs or T cells enriched from blood (not recorded which). The source is a woman aged 25 to 39 who had recovered from COVID-19. The chain employs TRBV2 and TRBJ1-4; tentatively, D is TRBD1 (5 bases). The CDR3 nucleotides read TGTGCCAGCAGTGGGGAGGGGTCGCTCTTAGCAACTAATGAAAAACTGTTTTTT. This codes for CASSGEGSLLATNEKLFF.